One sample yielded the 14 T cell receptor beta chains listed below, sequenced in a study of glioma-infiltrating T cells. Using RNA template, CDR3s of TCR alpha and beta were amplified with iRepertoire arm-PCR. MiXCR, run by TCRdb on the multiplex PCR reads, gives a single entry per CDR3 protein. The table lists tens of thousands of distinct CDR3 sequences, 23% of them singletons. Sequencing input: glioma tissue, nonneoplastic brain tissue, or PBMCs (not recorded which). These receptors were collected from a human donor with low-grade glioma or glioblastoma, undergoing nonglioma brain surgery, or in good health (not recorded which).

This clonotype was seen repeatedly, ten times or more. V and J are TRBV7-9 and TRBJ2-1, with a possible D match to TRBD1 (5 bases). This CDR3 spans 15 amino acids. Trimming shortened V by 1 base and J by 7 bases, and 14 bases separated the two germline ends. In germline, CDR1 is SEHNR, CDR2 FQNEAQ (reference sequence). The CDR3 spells CASSLVGSGKNEQFF. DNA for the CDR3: TGTGCCAGCAGCTTAGTCGGGTCAGGGAAGAATGAGCAGTTCTTC.

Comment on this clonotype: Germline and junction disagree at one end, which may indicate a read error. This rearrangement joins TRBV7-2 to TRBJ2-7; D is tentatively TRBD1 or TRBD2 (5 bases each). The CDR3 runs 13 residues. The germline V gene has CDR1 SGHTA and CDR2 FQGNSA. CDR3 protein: CANSSGRGYEKYF. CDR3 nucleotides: TGTGCCAACAGCTCGGGACGCGGCTACGAGAAGTACTTC. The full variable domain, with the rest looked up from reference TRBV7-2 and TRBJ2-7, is GAGVSQSPSNKVTEKGKDVELRCDPISGHTALYWYRQSLGQGLEFLIYFQGNSAPDKSGLPSDRFSAERTGGSVSTLTIQRTQQEDSAVYLCANSSGRGYEKYFGPGTRLTVT.

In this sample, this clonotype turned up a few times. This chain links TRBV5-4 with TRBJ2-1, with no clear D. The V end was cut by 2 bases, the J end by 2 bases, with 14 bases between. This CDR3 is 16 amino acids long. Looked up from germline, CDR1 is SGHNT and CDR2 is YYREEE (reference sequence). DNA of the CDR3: TGTGCCAGCAGCTTAAAGACTTCCCCTGCCTACAATGAGCAGTTCTTC. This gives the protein CASSLKTSPAYNEQFF.

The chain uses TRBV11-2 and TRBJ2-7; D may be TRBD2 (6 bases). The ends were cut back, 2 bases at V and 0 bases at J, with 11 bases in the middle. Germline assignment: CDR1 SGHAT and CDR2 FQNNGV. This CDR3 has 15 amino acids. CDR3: CASSLSSVSSYEQYF. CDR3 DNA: TGTGCCAGCAGCTTATCTAGCGTGAGCTCCTACGAGCAGTACTTC.

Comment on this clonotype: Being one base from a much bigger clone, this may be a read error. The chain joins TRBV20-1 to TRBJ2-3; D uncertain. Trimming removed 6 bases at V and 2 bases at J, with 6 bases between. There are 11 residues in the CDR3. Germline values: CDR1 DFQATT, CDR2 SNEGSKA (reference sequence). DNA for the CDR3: TGCAGTGCCCCCGTCACAGATACGCAGTATTTT. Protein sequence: CSAPVTDTQYF.

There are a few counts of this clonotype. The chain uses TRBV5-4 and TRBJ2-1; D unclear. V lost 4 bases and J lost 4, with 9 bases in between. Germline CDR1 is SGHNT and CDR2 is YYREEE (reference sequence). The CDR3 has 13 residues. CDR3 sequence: CASSTYRYNEQFF. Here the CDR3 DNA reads TGTGCCAGCAGCACCTACAGATACAATGAGCAGTTCTTC.

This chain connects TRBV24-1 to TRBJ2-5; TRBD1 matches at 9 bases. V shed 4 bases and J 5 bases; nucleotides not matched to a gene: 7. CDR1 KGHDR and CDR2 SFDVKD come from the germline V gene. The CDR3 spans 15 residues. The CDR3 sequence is CATSEAGTGKETQYF. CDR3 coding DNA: TGTGCCACCAGTGAAGCCGGGACAGGGAAGGAGACCCAGTACTTC.

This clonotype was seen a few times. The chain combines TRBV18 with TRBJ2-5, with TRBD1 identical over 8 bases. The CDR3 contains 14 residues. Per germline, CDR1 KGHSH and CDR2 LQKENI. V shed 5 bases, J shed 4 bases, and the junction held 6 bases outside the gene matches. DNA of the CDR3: TGTGCCAGCTCATTCGGACAGGGCGGAGAGACCCAGTACTTC. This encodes CASSFGQGGETQYF.

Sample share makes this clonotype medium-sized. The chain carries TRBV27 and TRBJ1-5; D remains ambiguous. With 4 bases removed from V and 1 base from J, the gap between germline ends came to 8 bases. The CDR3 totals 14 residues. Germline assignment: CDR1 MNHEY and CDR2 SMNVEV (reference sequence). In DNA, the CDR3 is TGTGCCAGCAGTTCCCCTCACAGCAATCAGCCCCAGCATTTT. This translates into CASSSPHSNQPQHF.

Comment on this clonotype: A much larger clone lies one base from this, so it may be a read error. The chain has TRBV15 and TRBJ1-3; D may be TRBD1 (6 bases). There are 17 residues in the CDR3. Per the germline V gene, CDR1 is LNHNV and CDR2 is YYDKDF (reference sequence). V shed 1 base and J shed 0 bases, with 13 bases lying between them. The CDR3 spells CATSRALQGISGNTIYF. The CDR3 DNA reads TGTGCCACCAGCAGAGCCCTACAGGGCATCTCTGGAAACACCATATATTTT.

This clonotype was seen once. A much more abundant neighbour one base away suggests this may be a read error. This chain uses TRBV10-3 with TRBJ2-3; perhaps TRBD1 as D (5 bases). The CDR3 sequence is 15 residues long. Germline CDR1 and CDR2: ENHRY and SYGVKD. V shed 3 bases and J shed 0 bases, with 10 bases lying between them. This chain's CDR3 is CAISEFQGSTDTQYF. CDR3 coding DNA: TGTGCCATCAGTGAATTCCAGGGTAGCACAGATACGCAGTATTTT.

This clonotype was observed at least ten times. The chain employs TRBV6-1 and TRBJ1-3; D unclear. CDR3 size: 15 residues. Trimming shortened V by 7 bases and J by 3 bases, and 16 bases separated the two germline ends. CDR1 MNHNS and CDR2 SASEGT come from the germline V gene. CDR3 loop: CASTPGGGVGNTIYF. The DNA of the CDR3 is TGTGCCAGCACCCCCGGCGGAGGTGTTGGAAACACCATATATTTT.

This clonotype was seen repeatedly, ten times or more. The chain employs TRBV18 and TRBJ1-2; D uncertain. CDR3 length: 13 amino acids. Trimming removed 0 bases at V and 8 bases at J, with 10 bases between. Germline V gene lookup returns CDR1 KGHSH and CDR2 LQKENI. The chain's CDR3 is CASSPPKVNGYTF. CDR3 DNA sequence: TGTGCCAGCTCACCACCGAAGGTGAACGGCTACACCTTC.

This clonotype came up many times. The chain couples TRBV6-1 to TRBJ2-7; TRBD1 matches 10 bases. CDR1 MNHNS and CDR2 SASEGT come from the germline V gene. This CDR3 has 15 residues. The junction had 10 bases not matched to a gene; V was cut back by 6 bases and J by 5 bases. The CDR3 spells CASRDGGQGIHEQYF. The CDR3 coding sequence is TGTGCCAGCAGGGACGGGGGACAGGGGATACACGAGCAGTACTTC.